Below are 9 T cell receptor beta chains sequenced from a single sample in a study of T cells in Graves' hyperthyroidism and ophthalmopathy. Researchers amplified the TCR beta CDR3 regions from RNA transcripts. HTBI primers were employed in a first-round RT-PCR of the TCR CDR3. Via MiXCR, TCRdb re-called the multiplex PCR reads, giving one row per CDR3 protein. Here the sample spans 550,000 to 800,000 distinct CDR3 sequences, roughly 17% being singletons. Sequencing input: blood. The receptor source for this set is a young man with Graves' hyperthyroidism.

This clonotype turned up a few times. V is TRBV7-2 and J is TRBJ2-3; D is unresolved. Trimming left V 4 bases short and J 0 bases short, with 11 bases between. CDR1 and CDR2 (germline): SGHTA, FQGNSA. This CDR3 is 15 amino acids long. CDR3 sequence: CASSSLFVSTDTQYF. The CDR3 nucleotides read TGTGCCAGCAGCTCCCTTTTCGTCAGCACAGATACGCAGTATTTT.

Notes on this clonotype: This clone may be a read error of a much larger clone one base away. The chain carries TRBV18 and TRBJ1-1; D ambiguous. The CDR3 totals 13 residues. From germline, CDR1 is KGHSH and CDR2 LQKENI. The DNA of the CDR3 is TGTACCAGCTCACGGGAGGTGAACACTGAAGCTTTCTTT. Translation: CTSSREVNTEAFF.

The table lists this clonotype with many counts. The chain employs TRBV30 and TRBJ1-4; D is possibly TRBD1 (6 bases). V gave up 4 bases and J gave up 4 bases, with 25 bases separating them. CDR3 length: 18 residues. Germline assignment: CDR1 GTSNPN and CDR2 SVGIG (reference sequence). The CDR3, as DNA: TGTGCCTGGAACTTTGACAGGTTATTTTCTTCCTTTAATGAAAAACTGTTTTTT. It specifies CAWNFDRLFSSFNEKLFF.

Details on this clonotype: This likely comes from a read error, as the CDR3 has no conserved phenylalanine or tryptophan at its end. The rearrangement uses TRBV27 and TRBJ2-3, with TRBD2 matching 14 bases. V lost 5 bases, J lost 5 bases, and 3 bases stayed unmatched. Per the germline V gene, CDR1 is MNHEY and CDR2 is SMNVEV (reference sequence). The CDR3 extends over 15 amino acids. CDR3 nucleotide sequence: TGTGCCAGCAGTGGACTAGCGGGAGGTCTAGATACGCAGTATGTT. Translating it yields CASSGLAGGLDTQYV.

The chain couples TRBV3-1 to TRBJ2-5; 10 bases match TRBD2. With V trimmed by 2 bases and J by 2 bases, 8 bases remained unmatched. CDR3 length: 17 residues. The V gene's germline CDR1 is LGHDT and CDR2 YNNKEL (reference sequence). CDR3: CASSQSPGLAKQETQYF. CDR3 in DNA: TGTGCCAGCAGCCAAAGTCCGGGACTAGCGAAACAAGAGACCCAGTACTTC.

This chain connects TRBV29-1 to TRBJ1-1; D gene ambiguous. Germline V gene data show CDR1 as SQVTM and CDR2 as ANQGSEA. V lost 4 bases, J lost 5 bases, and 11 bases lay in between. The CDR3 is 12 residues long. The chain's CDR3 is CSVVGVGTEAFF. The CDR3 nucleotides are TGCAGCGTTGTTGGGGTAGGGACTGAAGCTTTCTTT.

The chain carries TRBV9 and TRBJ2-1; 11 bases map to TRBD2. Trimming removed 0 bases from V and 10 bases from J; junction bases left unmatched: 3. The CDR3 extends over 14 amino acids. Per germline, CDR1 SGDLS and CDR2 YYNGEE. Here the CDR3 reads CASSVGLAGREQFF. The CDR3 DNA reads TGTGCCAGCAGCGTAGGACTAGCGGGAAGAGAGCAGTTCTTC.

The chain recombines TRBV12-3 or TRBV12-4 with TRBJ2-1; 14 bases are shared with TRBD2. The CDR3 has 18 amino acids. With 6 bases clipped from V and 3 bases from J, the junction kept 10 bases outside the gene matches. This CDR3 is CASSPTSGRASSYNEQFF. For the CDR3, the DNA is TGTGCCAGCAGCCCGACTAGCGGGAGGGCCTCGAGCTACAATGAGCAGTTCTTC.

This CDR3 is CASRQGARDTQYF. CDR3 in DNA: TGTGCCAGCCGCCAGGGGGCCAGGGATACGCAGTATTTT. This chain joins TRBV27 and TRBJ2-3; 8 bases are shared with TRBD1. V dropped 8 bases and J dropped 6; count of bases not matched to a gene: 7. CDR1 and CDR2 (germline): MNHEY, SMNVEV (reference sequence). The CDR3 has 13 amino acids.